The entry below gives a single T cell receptor (beta chain) sequence along with its context. This receptor's antigen is unknown. Base qualities are not at hand, and no much larger clone is one base apart. This record belongs to a study of T cells in Graves' hyperthyroidism and ophthalmopathy (dated by TCRdb to the late 2010s). The study in broad terms: Peripheral blood was collected at initial diagnosis, before any treatment. A discovery cohort of about a hundred patients, 43 with Graves' ophthalmopathy and 55 to 65 with stable Graves' hyperthyroidism, was used to find distinguishing TCR V-J signatures. Whether ophthalmopathy could be predicted prospectively was tested in an independent validation cohort made up of approximately 19 hyperthyroidism patients plus 17 patients who later progressed to ophthalmopathy. For training and testing, the roughly 93 patients in the discovery cohort were randomly divided in a 7:3 ratio. In addition, the study compared T-cell repertoires in thyroid tissue and in blood from roughly 6 Graves' hyperthyroidism patients. Once sampling was done, hyperthyroidism patients were given methimazole at a starting dose of 30 mg daily, whereas ophthalmopathy patients were given high-dose intravenous methylprednisolone. According to the paper, TCR Vbeta CDR3 sequencing was carried out on around 140 peripheral blood samples, which came from 40 to 45 ophthalmopathy, around 75 hyperthyroidism and 17 progressor patients.

CDR1 and CDR2 are read off the germline V gene as LGHNA and YNFKEQ. The CDR3 goes from the cysteine to the phenylalanine over 11 residues. Only the CDR3 region is kept as DNA, spanning 33 bases read in frame from base 1. What the study reported, not specific to this receptor: Most expanded thyroid clonotypes (frequency above 0.001) were also found in blood, which suggests that blood repertoires may mirror thyroid immune responses. Sample size was not statistically predetermined, and blinding of investigators to group allocation was not performed. Ophthalmopathy was separated from stable hyperthyroidism by a 13 V-J signature model, with around 88% sensitivity and approximately 81% specificity obtained in cross-validation and 80%/75% obtained in testing. In validation, the model predicted progression to ophthalmopathy with 65% to 71% sensitivity and approximately 78% specificity, a median of approximately 6.5 months before onset.

The TCR beta CDR3 regions were amplified from the RNA transcripts. For the first round of RT-PCR on the TCR CDR3, the HTBI primer set was used together with the Qiagen OneStep RT-PCR kit. Libraries were constructed in a second round of multiplex PCR, after which size selection and purification were carried out. Sequencing of the libraries was done on an Illumina HiSeq2000 using paired-end 100 bp reads. As for the original processing: SOAPnuke was used to process the raw data, throwing out any read that contained adapters or uncalled bases, had a mean Phred below 15, or lacked an exact constant-primer or identifier match. COPE v1.2.5 was used to merge the high-quality paired reads, and each unique nucleotide sequence was defined as a clonotype. Clonotypes were aligned to IMGT TRBV, TRBD and TRBJ reference segments using MiTCR v1.1. The analysis included only V-J combinations with a frequency above 0.0001, which together covered around 99% of the repertoires. The TCS score was defined as the ratio of F50 (clonal expansion) to E x V (chaos), calculated using BLOSUM62-based TCRdist between CDR3 peptides within each V-J. Welch's t-statistics and random forest reduced around 510 V-J features to 13, which were used in a naive Bayes classifier (R e1071). TCRdb reanalyzed the raw reads on its own, using fastp at Q25 for trimming and MiXCR for clone calling, and kept in-frame beta chains. All rows with the same CDR3 protein become a single entry with the most common DNA and genes. The V and J calls and clone size come from TCRdb's table, not from the authors' own analysis. The sample includes hundreds of thousands of distinct CDR3 sequences, with roughly 14% observed a single time. The top ten clones comprise approximately 13% of the sample.

In the ophthalmopathy patients, disease was moderately to severely active, with a Clinical Activity Score of 3 or more, a NOSPECS grade of 4 or more, and a duration of less than 3 months. Exclusion was applied to patients with uncontrolled infections, other autoimmune diseases, pregnancy or lactation. Diagnoses relied on clinical symptoms, serum thyroxine and TRAb, thyroid ultrasound and orbital computed tomography. Ficoll-Paque density gradient centrifugation was used to isolate PBMCs from around 9.1 ml of fresh peripheral blood. Total RNA was extracted using Trizol reagent, and RNA quality was assessed on an Agilent 2100 Bioanalyzer.

Rearrangement joined TRBV4-2 to TRBJ1-2; TRBD1 is possibly the D segment (6 matching bases). Sequencing was performed on blood. This clonotype was sampled from a young man with Graves' ophthalmopathy. The CDR3 protein is CAGGAGRGYTF. In nucleotides, the sequence is TGTGCTGGGGGGGCAGGTAGAGGCTACACCTTC.